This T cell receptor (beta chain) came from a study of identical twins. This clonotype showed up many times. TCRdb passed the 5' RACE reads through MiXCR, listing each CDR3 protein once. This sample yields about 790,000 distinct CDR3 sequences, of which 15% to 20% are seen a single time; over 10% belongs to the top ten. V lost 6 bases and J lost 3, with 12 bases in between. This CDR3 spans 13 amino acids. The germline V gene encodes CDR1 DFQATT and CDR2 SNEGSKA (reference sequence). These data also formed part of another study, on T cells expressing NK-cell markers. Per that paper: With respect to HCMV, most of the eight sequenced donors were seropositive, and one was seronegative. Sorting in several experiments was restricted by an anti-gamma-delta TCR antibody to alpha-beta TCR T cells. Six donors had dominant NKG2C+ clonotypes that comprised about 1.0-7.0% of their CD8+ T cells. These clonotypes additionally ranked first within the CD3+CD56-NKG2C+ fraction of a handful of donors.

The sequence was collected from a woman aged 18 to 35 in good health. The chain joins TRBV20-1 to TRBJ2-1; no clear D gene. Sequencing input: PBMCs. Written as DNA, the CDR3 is TGCAGTGCCAGTCGCCCAAACTACAATGAGCAGTTCTTC. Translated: CSASRPNYNEQFF.